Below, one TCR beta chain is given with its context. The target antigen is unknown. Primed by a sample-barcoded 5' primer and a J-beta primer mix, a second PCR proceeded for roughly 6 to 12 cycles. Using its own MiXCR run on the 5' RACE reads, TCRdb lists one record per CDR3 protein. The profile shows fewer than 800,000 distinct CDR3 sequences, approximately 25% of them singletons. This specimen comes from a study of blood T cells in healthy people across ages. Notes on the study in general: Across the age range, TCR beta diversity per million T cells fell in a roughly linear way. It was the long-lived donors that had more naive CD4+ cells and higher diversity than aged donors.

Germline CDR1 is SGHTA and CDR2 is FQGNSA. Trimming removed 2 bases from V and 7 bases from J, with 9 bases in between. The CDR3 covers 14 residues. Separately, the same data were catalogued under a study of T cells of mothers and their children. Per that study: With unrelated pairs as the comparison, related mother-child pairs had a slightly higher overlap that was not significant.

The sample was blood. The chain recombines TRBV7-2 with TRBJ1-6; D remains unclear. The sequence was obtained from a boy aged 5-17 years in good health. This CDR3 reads CASSLRRENSPLHF. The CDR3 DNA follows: TGTGCCAGCAGCTTAAGAAGGGAAAATTCACCCCTCCACTTT.